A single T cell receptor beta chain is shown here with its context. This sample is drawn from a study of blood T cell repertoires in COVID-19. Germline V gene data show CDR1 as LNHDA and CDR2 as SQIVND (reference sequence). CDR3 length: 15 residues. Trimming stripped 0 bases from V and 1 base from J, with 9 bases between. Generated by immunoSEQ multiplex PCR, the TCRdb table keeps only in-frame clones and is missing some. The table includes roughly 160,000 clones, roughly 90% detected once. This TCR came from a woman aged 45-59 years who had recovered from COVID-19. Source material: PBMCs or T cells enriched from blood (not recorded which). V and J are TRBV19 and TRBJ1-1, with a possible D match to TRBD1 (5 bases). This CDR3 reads CASSIETTANTEAFF. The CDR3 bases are TGTGCCAGTAGTATAGAAACGACAGCGAACACTGAAGCTTTCTTT.